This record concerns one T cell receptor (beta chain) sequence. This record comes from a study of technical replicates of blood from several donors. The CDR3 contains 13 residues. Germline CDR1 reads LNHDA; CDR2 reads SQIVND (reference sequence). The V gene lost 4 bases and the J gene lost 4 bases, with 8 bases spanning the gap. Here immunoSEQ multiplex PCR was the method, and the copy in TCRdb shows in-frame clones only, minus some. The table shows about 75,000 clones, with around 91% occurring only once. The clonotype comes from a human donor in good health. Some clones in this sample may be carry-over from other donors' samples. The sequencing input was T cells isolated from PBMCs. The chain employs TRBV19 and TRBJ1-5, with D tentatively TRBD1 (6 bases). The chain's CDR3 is CASSRTANQPQHF. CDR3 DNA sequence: TGTGCCAGTAGTAGGACAGCGAATCAGCCCCAGCATTTT.